This TCR beta chain appears in the sequencing data of a study of blood T cell repertoires in COVID-19. Here immunoSEQ multiplex PCR was the method, and the copy in TCRdb shows in-frame clones only, minus some. The sample yields around 300,000 clones, 88% seen once. CDR3 size: 13 residues. Germline V gene data show CDR1 as SQVTM and CDR2 as ANQGSEA. The receptor was derived from a woman aged 50 to 60 with active or convalescent COVID-19. Sequences were obtained from peripheral blood. This chain uses TRBV29-1 with TRBJ1-2, with unresolved D. Here the CDR3 DNA reads TGCGGATACCAGGATGGGCCCAGCTATGGCTACACCTTC. It is translated as CGYQDGPSYGYTF.